The rows below give T cell receptor beta chains drawn from one sample of a study of blood T cell repertoires in COVID-19. Method: immunoSEQ multiplex PCR; TCRdb's copy keeps in-frame clones and lacks some. Of 70,000 or so clones listed, over 70% are singletons. The material sequenced was peripheral blood. Every receptor here comes from an elderly man with active or convalescent COVID-19. Both conserved end residues are part of each CDR3. The D gene is left open where the match is weak. Expanded clones get a size class; other rows say once, few or many, or leave the size out.

d_call j_call v_call clone_size cdr3_nt cdr3_aa
NA TRBJ1-5 TRBV27 NA TGTGCCAGCAGAGGACAGATCAATCAGCCCCAGCATTTT CASRGQINQPQHF
TRBD1 TRBJ2-7 TRBV16 NA TGTGCCAGCAGCCATCCGGGACAGGGGGTCTACGAGCAGTACTTC CASSHPGQGVYEQYF
NA TRBJ2-5 TRBV9 once TGTGCCAGCAGCGTAGTTTGGGGGGGCCATGAGACCCAGTACTTC CASSVVWGGHETQYF
NA TRBJ2-2 TRBV6-2/TRBV6-3 few TGTGCCAGCAGTTACGGCGGCATCAACACCGGGGAGCTGTTTTTT CASSYGGINTGELFF
NA TRBJ2-1 TRBV30 NA TGTGCCTGGAGTGCGGACAACTACAATGAGCAGTTCTTC CAWSADNYNEQFF
TRBD1 TRBJ2-2 TRBV5-4 NA TGTGCCAGCAGCTTCACCACAGGGGCCACCGGGGAGCTGTTTTTT CASSFTTGATGELFF
NA TRBJ2-7 TRBV2 NA TGTGCCAGCAGCGGTTTTCGACAGTTGGTGGCCTACGAGCAGTACTTC CASSGFRQLVAYEQYF
TRBD1 TRBJ2-5 TRBV5-1 NA TGCGCCAGCACTCAAATAGGGACAGGGGCCGAGACCCAGTACTTC CASTQIGTGAETQYF
TRBD2 TRBJ2-2 TRBV27 NA TGTGCCAGCAGTTTGGCGGGGGGGGTTGGGGAGCTGTTTTTT CASSLAGGVGELFF
TRBD1 TRBJ2-1 TRBV10-3 NA TGTGCCATCAGTCGGGGCAGGGGGCAGTTTGAGCAGTTCTTC CAISRGRGQFEQFF
TRBD1 TRBJ2-5 TRBV6-5 NA TGTGCCAGCAGTTACTCAGGGGGCGTTCAAGAGACCCAGTACTTC CASSYSGGVQETQYF
NA TRBJ2-7 TRBV18 once TGTGCCAGCTCACCTACACCCGGGGCCTACGAGCAGTACTTC CASSPTPGAYEQYF
NA TRBJ1-3 TRBV5-1 few TGCGCCAGCAGCTTGGGGGGAGCCAGCTCTGGAAACACCATATATTTT CASSLGGASSGNTIYF
NA TRBJ2-3 TRBV5-4 NA TGTGCCAGCAGCTTGGGGGGGGCAGATACGCAGTATTTT CASSLGGADTQYF
NA TRBJ2-7 TRBV21-1 NA TGTGCCAGCAGCAAAGGTTACTTAGCGGGACCCTCCTACGAGCAGTACTTC CASSKGYLAGPSYEQYF
TRBD2 TRBJ2-1 TRBV2 NA TGTGCCAGCAGGAAACTGACTAGCGGAGACAATGAGCAGTTCTTC CASRKLTSGDNEQFF
TRBD1 TRBJ1-5 TRBV18 NA TGTGCCAGCTCACCAAAGCCCCCTACAGGGGGTAGCAATCAGCCCCAGCATTTT CASSPKPPTGGSNQPQHF
NA TRBJ1-2 TRBV4-2 NA TGTGCCAGCAGCCCCAAAAGCCCGTATGGCTACACCTTC CASSPKSPYGYTF
TRBD1 TRBJ1-2 TRBV6-5 once TGTGCCAGCAGTTCTACTACCGGGACAGGGACCTCTGGCTACACCTTC CASSSTTGTGTSGYTF
NA TRBJ2-7 TRBV2 NA TGTGCCAGCAGTGAAAACAGGGCAACTTACCAGCAGTACTTC CASSENRATYQQYF